The present T cell receptor (beta chain) was sequenced within a study of T cell responses to AZD1222 COVID-19 vaccine. A word on this clone: The antigen is not known.

Some clones are missing from TCRdb's copy, which holds only in-frame ones; the method was immunoSEQ multiplex PCR. The sample yields approximately 140,000 clones, 90% seen once. Findings and limits, study-wide: Increases in Spike-specific TCR breadth and depth were seen after two AZD1222 doses. No day 14 peak samples; only post-peak repertoires were characterized. Donors in the cohort were predominantly white British and more often female, and clonal diversity was possibly underestimated.

From germline, CDR1 is MGHRA and CDR2 YSYEKL. Trimming cost V 4 bases and J 3 bases; bases outside gene matches: 12. The CDR3 is 17 amino acids. The sequences come from peripheral blood, collected on day 0 of AZD1222 vaccination. The gene calls are TRBV4-1 and TRBJ2-7; 10 bases are shared with TRBD2. This sequence was found in an adult in good health. The chain's CDR3 is CASSPGSSGRSDYEQYF. In nucleotides, the CDR3 is TGCGCCAGCAGCCCGGGGAGTAGCGGGAGGTCAGACTACGAGCAGTACTTC.